What follows describes a single T cell receptor beta chain. Its antigen is unidentified. The record originates from a study of lymphopenia after photon versus proton radiotherapy. Study-wide results and limits: Only patients who died were analyzed for survival; proton advantage is unproven. Post-nadir diversity loss with photons came from oligoclonal expansion, particularly CD8+ Temra cells. Relative stability marked proton patients; photon patients lost diversity and naive cells.

Generated by immunoSEQ multiplex PCR, the TCRdb table keeps only in-frame clones and is missing some. The repertoire consists of approximately 31,000 clones, with about 80% occurring once and the leading ten covering roughly 14%. Germline values: CDR1 SGHTA, CDR2 FQGNSA. V dropped 1 base and J dropped 10 bases, with 19 bases sitting between them. This CDR3 comprises 15 residues. The chain joins TRBV7-2 to TRBJ1-1; no clear D. This TCR was recovered from a woman in her seventies with pancreatic cancer. Sequencing was performed on peripheral blood, taken from a patient treated with proton-based radiotherapy. CDR3 sequence (DNA): TGTGCCAGCAGCTTAGAGGAAAGCCGGGTCCGAGTAGCTTTCTTT. It encodes CASSLEESRVRVAFF.